This T cell receptor beta chain was sequenced for a study of synovial regulatory T cells in juvenile arthritis. Study at large: Six or seven patients were on methotrexate and three were untreated. General study findings and limits: Compared with other blood Treg cells, inflammation-associated Treg cells had reduced TCR diversity.

The germline gives CDR1 SEHNR, CDR2 FQNEAQ (reference sequence). The CDR3 is 15 residues long. The entry carries no DNA sequence. iaTreg cells were HLA-DR+ Treg cells. The protocol was immunoSEQ multiplex PCR, while the TCRdb copy is restricted to in-frame clones and leaves out a portion. This listing includes roughly 9,200 clones. About this clone itself: Its antigen is still unknown.

This receptor was identified in a donor aged 2-35 years with juvenile idiopathic arthritis. The specimen sequenced was Treg cells from blood. Sample subset: HLA-DR+ inflammation-associated blood Treg cells. V gene TRBV7-9 combines with J gene TRBJ1-1. The CDR3 sequence: CASSLLGGVNTEAFF.